This T cell receptor (beta chain) appears in the sequencing data of a study of Ad26.COV2.S vaccination and SARS-CoV-2 variants. Whole-study context: A COV1001 Ad26.COV2.S trial-arm participant provided the sample. Ad26.COV2.S was injected intramuscularly once or twice, 56 days apart.

Note on this clone: Its antigen is still unknown.

Sequenced by immunoSEQ multiplex PCR; TCRdb stores in-frame clones only, minus some. The sample shows 300,000 to 500,000 clones, 88% of them seen only once. Treatment here: roughly 19 received Ad26.COV2.S at low or high dose, single or two shots; roughly 5 received placebo; per-sample allocation not given. Collection of the samples took place on day 63 after the first injection of vaccine or placebo. This adult donor, from Boston, was 18-55 years old. CDR1 and CDR2 from the germline V gene are SGDLS and YYNGEE. The CDR3 sequence is 13 residues long. Trimming took 1 base from V and 9 from J; bases not matched to a gene: 4. Study-wide results and limits: Placebo recipients showed lower spike-specific TCR breadth than vaccinees.

Sequenced here: peripheral blood, sampled in a trial of Ad26.COV2.S vaccine versus placebo. The chain couples TRBV9 to TRBJ2-3; 8 bases match TRBD2. The clonotype was recovered from a person between 18 and 59 years old who received the Ad26.COV2.S COVID-19 vaccine or a placebo. CDR3 nucleotides: TGTGCCAGCAGCGTAAATTCGGGGGGGACGCAGTATTTT. Translating gives CASSVNSGGTQYF.